These 22 T cell receptor beta chains were sequenced from one sample in a study of high-grade serous ovarian cancer treatment subgroups. The tumor samples were collected prior to definitive surgery or chemotherapy. Clones were sequenced by immunoSEQ multiplex PCR, and TCRdb holds only the in-frame ones, with some missing. The table lists around 9,300 clones, 76% of them singletons, with roughly 6.7% in the top ten. The sample consisted of tumor tissue. The receptors were sampled from a human donor with high-grade serous ovarian cancer.

The V gene is TRBV5-4, the J gene TRBJ2-5; 13 positions match TRBD2. Germline V gives CDR1 SGHNT, CDR2 YYREEE (reference sequence). This CDR3 has 16 amino acids. After removal of 0 bases from V and 5 bases from J, the junction contained 4 bases not matched to a gene. Written as DNA, the CDR3 is TGTGCCAGCAGCTTGGGGGGACTAGCGGGGTTGGAGACCCAGTACTTC. This translates into CASSLGGLAGLETQYF.

The chain uses TRBV5-4 and TRBJ1-2; 7 bases align to TRBD1. The length of the CDR3 is 13 residues. V was pared by 4 bases and J by 4 bases, with 4 bases of the junction left unmatched. From germline, CDR1 is SGHNT and CDR2 YYREEE (reference sequence). In nucleotides, the CDR3 is TGTGCCAGCAGCGAAGGGGGCCTCTATGGCTACACCTTC. It translates to CASSEGGLYGYTF. Filled out from reference TRBV5-4 and TRBJ1-2, the complete variable domain reads ETGVTQSPTHLIKTRGQQVTLRCSSQSGHNTVSWYQQALGQGPQFIFQYYREEENGRGNFPPRFSGLQFPNYSSELNVNALELDDSALYLCASSEGGLYGYTFGSGTRLTVV.

V gene TRBV4-1 combines with J gene TRBJ1-3, with D perhaps TRBD1 (6 bases). The CDR3 is made up of 15 amino acids. Germline-derived CDR1 and CDR2 are MGHRA and YSYEKL. Trimming took 1 base from V and 4 from J, leaving 11 bases between them. Written as DNA, the CDR3 is TGCGCCAGCAGCCAAGTCCCAGGGGCCGGAAACACCATATATTTT. It encodes CASSQVPGAGNTIYF.

This clone was seen a few times. V is TRBV7-6 and J is TRBJ2-3; D possibly corresponds to TRBD2 (6 bases). Trimming took off 5 bases at V and 4 bases at J, with 16 bases between the two ends. The CDR3 contains 15 residues. Per germline, CDR1 SGHVS and CDR2 FNYEAQ. The CDR3 loop reads CASSPSGTPPDTQYF. The CDR3 region has the DNA TGTGCCAGCAGCCCCTCCGGGACTCCCCCAGATACGCAGTATTTT. The full variable domain, with the rest looked up from reference TRBV7-6 and TRBJ2-3, is GAGVSQSPRYKVTKRGQDVALRCDPISGHVSLYWYRQALGQGPEFLTYFNYEAQQDKSGLPNDRFSAERPEGSISTLTIQRTEQRDSAMYRCASSPSGTPPDTQYFGPGTRLTVL.

The rearrangement links TRBV6-6 to TRBJ1-4; possibly TRBD1 for D (6 bases). Per the germline V gene, CDR1 is MNHNY and CDR2 is SVGAGI (reference sequence). The CDR3 has 15 amino acids. With 4 bases removed from V and 7 bases from J, the gap between germline ends came to 16 bases. CDR3 DNA: TGTGCCAGCAGTTCCAGACAGCAGGGGTCTGAAAAACTGTTTTTT. As protein: CASSSRQQGSEKLFF.

The CDR3 DNA follows: TGTGCCAGCAGCTTTAGGGTAACTAACTATGGCTACACCTTC. Its translation: CASSFRVTNYGYTF. This sequence joins TRBV7-2 and TRBJ1-2; D is undetermined. The V gene lost 3 bases and the J gene lost 0 bases, with 8 bases spanning the gap. The V gene's germline CDR1 is SGHTA and CDR2 FQGNSA. The CDR3 runs to 14 residues. The variable domain in full, completed from reference TRBV7-2 and TRBJ1-2, reads GAGVSQSPSNKVTEKGKDVELRCDPISGHTALYWYRQSLGQGLEFLIYFQGNSAPDKSGLPSDRFSAERTGGSVSTLTIQRTQQEDSAVYLCASSFRVTNYGYTFGSGTRLTVV.

On this clone itself: The junction shows a germline mismatch at one end, possibly a read error. V is TRBV19 and J is TRBJ2-7, with 7 bases that match TRBD1. CDR1 is LNHDA, CDR2 SQIVND, per germline (reference sequence). The CDR3 totals 16 residues. In DNA form, the CDR3 reads TGTGCCAGTAGTTTAGATACCGGGACAGCCCCCTACGAGCAGTACTTC. This encodes CASSLDTGTAPYEQYF.

This chain joins TRBV7-9 and TRBJ2-5; no reliable D call. The J call may not be correct, given that the DNA end is closer to TRBJ2-7. Germline V gene lookup returns CDR1 SEHNR and CDR2 FQNEAQ (reference sequence). CDR3 length: 13 amino acids. This CDR3 reads CASSSPNVDEQYF. DNA of the CDR3: TGTGCCAGCAGCTCCCCGAACGTAGACGAGCAGTACTTC.

V is TRBV5-1 and J is TRBJ2-7; 8 bases match TRBD1. Trimming cost V 0 bases and J 3 bases; bases outside gene matches: 2. This CDR3 region has 14 residues. Per the germline V gene, CDR1 is SGHRS and CDR2 is YFSETQ. The CDR3 DNA reads TGCGCCAGCAGCTTGGAGGACAGGGACTACGAGCAGTACTTC. It codes for CASSLEDRDYEQYF.

The sample holds one count of this clone. This sequence joins TRBV7-9 and TRBJ2-6, with D possibly being TRBD2 (5 bases). The V gene's germline CDR1 is SEHNR and CDR2 FQNEAQ (reference sequence). Trimming removed 5 bases at V and 4 bases at J, with 21 bases between. The CDR3 extends over 18 amino acids. CDR3 sequence (DNA): TGTGCCAGCAGCCCCAGTTTTTCTCGGGGATTAGGGGCCAACGTCCTGACTTTC. Translated: CASSPSFSRGLGANVLTF.

In its sample, this clone was seen a few times. This chain links TRBV7-2 with TRBJ1-2; D is unresolved. The CDR3 runs to 15 residues. Germline V lookup: CDR1 SGHTA, CDR2 FQGNSA. Trimming pared 5 bases from V and 1 base from J, leaving 14 bases between. In DNA, the CDR3 is TGTGCCAGCAGCCTAAAATTCGGTTTTAACTATGGCTACACCTTC. This codes for CASSLKFGFNYGYTF. The variable domain in full, with the rest retrieved from reference TRBV7-2 and TRBJ1-2, is GAGVSQSPSNKVTEKGKDVELRCDPISGHTALYWYRQSLGQGLEFLIYFQGNSAPDKSGLPSDRFSAERTGGSVSTLTIQRTQQEDSAVYLCASSLKFGFNYGYTFGSGTRLTVV.

This clone was counted between two and nine times. The gene calls are TRBV5-6 and TRBJ2-7, with no clear D. Germline-derived CDR1 and CDR2 are SGHDT and YYEEEE. Trimming pared 0 bases from V and 1 base from J, leaving 8 bases between. The CDR3 consists of 14 residues. The CDR3 DNA sequence: TGTGCCAGCAGCTTGGCCGTCAGTTCCTACGAGCAGTACTTC. Translated, it gives CASSLAVSSYEQYF.

The chain is built from TRBV5-1 and TRBJ2-3, with D hard to call. V lost 0 bases and J 6 bases, leaving 11 bases between the germline ends. This CDR3 has 14 amino acids. Per germline, CDR1 SGHRS and CDR2 YFSETQ. CDR3 residues: CASSLGQVADTQYF. In DNA form, the CDR3 reads TGCGCCAGCAGCTTGGGGCAGGTCGCCGATACGCAGTATTTT.

The chain uses TRBV9 and TRBJ1-3; D call uncertain. This CDR3 is built from 15 residues. V lost 3 bases to trimming and J lost 0 bases, with 10 bases between them. Germline-derived CDR1 and CDR2 are SGDLS and YYNGEE. CDR3 residues: CASSAQAYSGNTIYF. DNA of the CDR3: TGTGCCAGCAGCGCCCAGGCATACTCTGGAAACACCATATATTTT.

The V call is TRBV4-3, the J call TRBJ2-5; D is ambiguous. CDR3 size: 13 residues. Germline V CDR1 and CDR2: LGHNA, YSLEER. The V and J ends lost 0 bases and 5 bases respectively, with 7 bases between them. The DNA of the CDR3 is TGCGCCAGCAGCCAAGATCACTTGGAGACCCAGTACTTC. Its protein is CASSQDHLETQYF.

The gene calls are TRBV30 and TRBJ2-1; 13 positions agree with TRBD2. CDR1 is GTSNPN, CDR2 SVGIG, per germline (reference sequence). Trimming took 6 bases from V and 1 from J; bases not matched to a gene: 3. There are 15 residues in the CDR3. Here the CDR3 reads CACRTSGGSYNEQFF. For the CDR3, the DNA is TGTGCCTGCCGGACTAGCGGGGGATCCTACAATGAGCAGTTCTTC.

The chain uses TRBV28 and TRBJ1-1; no clear D gene. V lost 6 bases, J lost 0 bases, and 8 bases lay in between. Germline CDR1 is MDHEN and CDR2 is SYDVKM. This CDR3 is built from 13 residues. The CDR3: CASRVAMNTEAFF. The CDR3 DNA follows: TGTGCCAGCAGGGTCGCGATGAACACTGAAGCTTTCTTT.

This rearrangement joins TRBV7-2 to TRBJ1-5; D unclear. Trimming removed 3 bases from V and 3 bases from J, with 6 bases in between. CDR1 and CDR2 (germline): SGHTA, FQGNSA. This CDR3 comprises 13 residues. The CDR3 nucleotides read TGTGCCAGCAGCTTCCTTCCCAATCAGCCCCAGCATTTT. Translating it yields CASSFLPNQPQHF.

Only one count was recorded for this clone. The rearrangement links TRBV28 to TRBJ2-5; TRBD2 aligns across 7 bases. The V gene's germline CDR1 is MDHEN and CDR2 SYDVKM. Trimming took 3 bases from V and 4 from J; bases not matched to a gene: 8. The CDR3 covers 15 residues. CDR3 bases: TGTGCCAGCAGTTTGACTAGCTCAGAGATAGAGACCCAGTACTTC. Protein sequence: CASSLTSSEIETQYF.

This clone was seen a single time. The chain combines TRBV7-9 with TRBJ1-2, with D perhaps TRBD1 (6 bases). This CDR3 has 15 residues. Trimming left V 1 base short and J 4 bases short, with 13 bases between. The V gene's germline CDR1 is SEHNR and CDR2 FQNEAQ (reference sequence). The CDR3 spells CASSLGGGGGYGYTF. The CDR3 DNA is TGTGCCAGCAGCTTAGGAGGGGGGGGCGGCTATGGCTACACCTTC.

V and J are TRBV6-1 and TRBJ2-3, with a possible D match to TRBD1 (5 bases). The CDR3 extends over 14 amino acids. V lost 6 bases and J lost 2, with 12 bases in between. Germline CDR1 is MNHNS and CDR2 is SASEGT. CDR3 bases: TGTGCCAGCAGGAAGGGGCCCCCCACAGATACGCAGTATTTT. This codes for CASRKGPPTDTQYF.

This chain links TRBV4-1 with TRBJ2-3, with TRBD2 matching over 9 bases. The V gene's germline CDR1 is MGHRA and CDR2 YSYEKL. V lost 1 base to trimming and J lost 0 bases; unmatched junction nucleotides: 2. This CDR3 has 16 amino acids. DNA for the CDR3: TGCGCCAGCAGCCAAGTGCGGGGGGGAAGCACAGATACGCAGTATTTT. Translating it yields CASSQVRGGSTDTQYF.